Following are 29 T cell receptor beta chains from one sample sequenced in a study of shared clonotypes between healthy human individuals. Libraries were prepared by immunoSEQ multiplex PCR; TCRdb keeps only in-frame clonotypes and omits some of them. Here the sample spans 2.5 million or so clones, approximately 92% being singletons. Sequences were obtained from naive CD4+ T cells sorted from blood. Subset indicated: CD45RA+ positively selected. The receptors stem from a young man in good health.

The chain uses TRBV2 and TRBJ2-1, with TRBD2 matching 11 bases. Germline values: CDR1 SNHLY, CDR2 FYNNEI. This CDR3 spans 15 amino acids. Trimming took 5 bases from V and 4 from J; bases not matched to a gene: 4. The CDR3 bases are TGTGCCAGCAGTCCTAGCGGGGGGTCTTACAATGAGCAGTTCTTC. Its protein product is CASSPSGGSYNEQFF. The full variable domain, with the rest looked up from reference TRBV2 and TRBJ2-1, is EPEVTQTPSHQVTQMGQEVILRCVPISNHLYFYWYRQILGQKVEFLVSFYNNEISEKSEIFDDQFSVERPDGSNFTLKIRSTKLEDSAMYFCASSPSGGSYNEQFFGPGTRLTVL.

Only one count was recorded for this clone. The chain uses TRBV27 and TRBJ2-7; 7 nucleotides match TRBD2. After removal of 4 bases from V and 3 bases from J, the junction contained 6 bases not matched to a gene. There are 14 residues in the CDR3. Germline CDR1 reads MNHEY; CDR2 reads SMNVEV (reference sequence). CDR3 DNA sequence: TGTGCCAGCAGTTGGGACTACCAGAGCTACGAGCAGTACTTC. It encodes CASSWDYQSYEQYF.

On this clone itself: Other DNA sequences from this sample encode an identical CDR3 as well. The rearrangement joins TRBV18 to TRBJ2-1; D gene ambiguous. The CDR3 spans 12 residues. The V gene lost 1 base and the J gene lost 7 bases, with 5 bases spanning the gap. Germline lookup yields CDR1 KGHSH and CDR2 LQKENI. The CDR3 region is CASSPLANEQFF. Here the CDR3 DNA reads TGTGCCAGCTCACCACTCGCAAATGAGCAGTTCTTC.

Comments on this clone: At one end, the junction sequence differs from germline, possibly due to a read error. The chain joins TRBV2 to TRBJ2-7; the D call may be TRBD1 or TRBD2 (5 bases each). Germline CDR1 SNHLY, CDR2 FYNNEI. The CDR3 runs 11 residues. The CDR3 DNA sequence: TGTGCCAGCAGTGAAGCACCGGGACCTACCTTC. As protein: CASSEAPGPTF.

The chain joins TRBV9 to TRBJ2-7; D gene unclear. The CDR3 extends over 15 amino acids. V was clipped by 0 bases and J by 2 bases, with 12 bases between them. In germline, CDR1 is SGDLS, CDR2 YYNGEE. This chain's CDR3 is CASSVEAIDAYEQYF. The CDR3 DNA reads as TGTGCCAGCAGCGTAGAGGCCATAGATGCCTACGAGCAGTACTTC.

The chain carries TRBV19 and TRBJ1-5, with D uncertain. The CDR3 extends over 14 amino acids. The V and J ends lost 3 bases and 4 bases respectively, with 10 bases between them. Germline V gene data show CDR1 as LNHDA and CDR2 as SQIVND (reference sequence). The CDR3 here is CASSMADGNQPQHF. The DNA of the CDR3 is TGTGCCAGTAGTATGGCGGACGGAAATCAGCCCCAGCATTTT.

The chain couples TRBV9 to TRBJ2-4, with TRBD1 identical over 10 bases. CDR1 and CDR2 from the germline V gene are SGDLS and YYNGEE. The CDR3 runs to 14 residues. Trimming at V came to 3 bases and at J to 12 bases, leaving 9 bases not matched to a gene. CDR3 DNA sequence: TGTGCCAGCAGCGCCGCCGGGACAGGGGTGGGTCAGTACTTC. Its protein product is CASSAAGTGVGQYF.

The V call is TRBV2, the J call TRBJ2-5, with no clear D. The J call is in doubt because the DNA end fits TRBJ2-7 better. The germline gives CDR1 SNHLY, CDR2 FYNNEI. The CDR3 length is 12 residues. CDR3 residues: CASKDRTYEQYF. DNA of the CDR3: TGTGCCAGCAAGGACCGAACCTACGAGCAGTACTTC.

This chain links TRBV7-3 with TRBJ2-7; 9 bases align to TRBD2. The CDR3 sequence is 13 residues long. V lost 5 bases, J lost 7 bases, and 6 bases stayed unmatched. Germline CDR1 SGHTA, CDR2 FQGTGA. CDR3 sequence (DNA): TGTGCCAGCAGCACAGGACTAGCGAAGGAGCAGTACTTC. This sequence encodes CASSTGLAKEQYF.

The rearrangement joins TRBV5-1 to TRBJ2-5, with D perhaps matching TRBD1 or TRBD2 (6 bases each). Judging by the DNA end, TRBJ2-7 fits better; the J call may be wrong. The CDR3 covers 14 residues. The germline CDR1 and CDR2 sequences are SGHRS and YFSETQ. The CDR3 sequence is CASSLAGAPGEQYF. In DNA form, the CDR3 reads TGCGCCAGCAGCTTGGCGGGGGCCCCGGGCGAGCAGTACTTC.

A remark on this clone: In the same sample, other DNA sequences code for this CDR3. CDR3 residues: CASSLRGGGETQYF. The CDR3 bases are TGTGCCAGCAGTTTAAGGGGTGGGGGGGAGACCCAGTACTTC. The chain uses TRBV27 and TRBJ2-5; possibly TRBD2 for D (6 bases). Germline-derived CDR1 and CDR2 are MNHEY and SMNVEV (reference sequence). Deletions cut 2 bases from V and 5 bases from J, with 12 bases between. CDR3 length: 14 amino acids.

The chain has TRBV7-9 and TRBJ2-2, with TRBD1 as a possible D gene (5 bases). In germline, CDR1 is SEHNR, CDR2 FQNEAQ (reference sequence). V was pared by 4 bases and J by 4 bases, with 7 bases between. CDR3 length: 13 amino acids. DNA of the CDR3: TGTGCCAGCAGCTACCAGGGCACCGGGGAGCTGTTTTTT. Protein sequence: CASSYQGTGELFF.

The V gene is TRBV7-2, the J gene TRBJ1-1; unclear D gene. CDR1 and CDR2 from the germline V gene are SGHTA and FQGNSA. The CDR3 is 11 residues long. The germline V and J ends were trimmed by 4 bases and 8 bases, with 8 bases remaining between them. Written as DNA, the CDR3 is TGTGCCAGCAGCTCGGTTAAAGAAGCTTTCTTT. Translation gives CASSSVKEAFF.

The chain recombines TRBV10-3 with TRBJ2-7, with a weak D call TRBD2 (5 bases). Germline values: CDR1 ENHRY, CDR2 SYGVKD. CDR3 length: 13 amino acids. V was shortened by 6 bases and J by 0 bases, with 9 bases between the two germline ends. The CDR3 bases are TGTGCCATCAGCCCAGCGGCCTCCTACGAGCAGTACTTC. Its protein product is CAISPAASYEQYF.

Only one count was recorded for this clone. Other DNA sequences within the sample encode an identical CDR3. The J gene is TRBJ2-7, the V gene TRBV5-4; D may be TRBD2 (5 bases). V was trimmed by 0 bases and J by 0 bases, leaving 7 bases between them. The CDR3 spans 14 residues. Germline CDR1 and CDR2: SGHNT and YYREEE (reference sequence). The CDR3 loop reads CASSLGGLSYEQYF. The CDR3 coding sequence is TGTGCCAGCAGCTTGGGAGGGCTCTCCTACGAGCAGTACTTC.

Concerning this clone itself: This sample also contains other DNA sequences that code for the same CDR3. The genes are TRBV30 and TRBJ2-5, with D perhaps TRBD1 (5 bases). The CDR3 runs 14 residues. Germline values: CDR1 GTSNPN, CDR2 SVGIG (reference sequence). Trimming left V 0 bases short and J 4 bases short, with 12 bases between. CDR3 region: CAWSVLGVGETQYF. In DNA, the CDR3 is TGTGCCTGGAGTGTTTTAGGGGTGGGAGAGACCCAGTACTTC.

This clone showed up just once. The chain employs TRBV28 and TRBJ2-5; 10 nucleotides agree with TRBD1. The CDR3 runs 14 residues. J gave up 3 bases and V 7 bases, and 5 bases lay outside the gene matches. Germline V gene data show CDR1 as MDHEN and CDR2 as SYDVKM. The CDR3 DNA sequence: TGTGCCAGCATCGGACAGGGGGTGGAAGAGACCCAGTACTTC. Translation gives CASIGQGVEETQYF.

This chain links TRBV14 with TRBJ2-3; TRBD2 might be the D (5 bases). The germline CDR1 and CDR2 sequences are SGHDN and FVKESK. With 1 base removed from V and 1 base from J, the gap between germline ends came to 15 bases. CDR3 length equals 17 residues. As DNA, the CDR3 is TGTGCCAGCAGCCAAGGAGAGCTAGTGCGGGGCACAGATACGCAGTATTTT. It specifies CASSQGELVRGTDTQYF.

V usage is TRBV2 and J usage is TRBJ1-4; TRBD1 matches at 9 bases. The trim removed 4 bases at V and 8 bases at J, leaving 8 bases unmatched. This CDR3 contains 15 residues. Germline loops: CDR1 SNHLY, CDR2 FYNNEI. The DNA for the CDR3 is TGTGCCAGCAGTGGGAGGGACAGGGTAGAAGAAAAACTGTTTTTT. Its protein product is CASSGRDRVEEKLFF.

Here the CDR3 reads CASTEGQAVSPLHF. The CDR3 DNA follows: TGTGCCAGTACCGAGGGACAGGCTGTATCACCCCTCCACTTT. This chain connects TRBV19 to TRBJ1-6; 8 nucleotides match TRBD1. Trimming took 7 bases from V and 10 from J; bases not matched to a gene: 9. Germline V gene data show CDR1 as LNHDA and CDR2 as SQIVND (reference sequence). The CDR3 length is 14 residues.

V and J are TRBV5-6 and TRBJ2-7; no clear D. The CDR3 contains 13 residues. CDR1 is SGHDT and CDR2 is YYEEEE in the germline V gene. V was trimmed by 2 bases and J by 0 bases, leaving 6 bases between them. Here the CDR3 reads CASSFLHSYEQYF. The DNA for the CDR3 is TGTGCCAGCAGCTTTCTCCACTCCTACGAGCAGTACTTC.

The rearrangement links TRBV5-4 to TRBJ1-4; weak D call: TRBD1 (5 bases). The germline V gene encodes CDR1 SGHNT and CDR2 YYREEE (reference sequence). There are 14 residues in the CDR3. V was cut by 4 bases and J by 5 bases, with 12 bases left in between. This CDR3 reads CASSPSAGNEKLFF. The CDR3, as DNA: TGTGCCAGCAGCCCATCGGCAGGGAATGAAAAACTGTTTTTT.

The chain carries TRBV18 and TRBJ2-7; 10 bases line up with TRBD1. The junction had 4 bases not matched to a gene; V was cut back by 5 bases and J by 3 bases. The V gene's germline CDR1 is KGHSH and CDR2 LQKENI. The CDR3 is 14 residues long. CDR3 residues: CASSMGQGLYEQYF. DNA for the CDR3: TGTGCCAGCTCAATGGGACAGGGGCTCTACGAGCAGTACTTC.

This sequence joins TRBV11-2 and TRBJ2-2; 12 positions agree with TRBD2. This CDR3 is built from 16 residues. V was pared by 4 bases and J by 0 bases, with 0 bases of the junction left unmatched. Germline assignment: CDR1 SGHAT and CDR2 FQNNGV. The DNA of the CDR3 is TGTGCCAGCAGCTGGACTAGCGGGACGAACACCGGGGAGCTGTTTTTT. It is translated as CASSWTSGTNTGELFF.

This chain connects TRBV5-1 to TRBJ1-1; D unresolved. Germline CDR1 reads SGHRS; CDR2 reads YFSETQ. The CDR3 has 14 residues. V lost 0 bases and J lost 7, with 13 bases in between. CDR3 bases: TGCGCCAGCAGCTTGGGGGGAGTTAACGGTGAAGCTTTCTTT. Its translation is CASSLGGVNGEAFF.

The rearrangement joins TRBV4-1 to TRBJ2-1; D gene uncertain. The CDR3 is 11 amino acids. Germline V CDR1 and CDR2: MGHRA, YSYEKL. V was trimmed by 5 bases and J by 4 bases, leaving 3 bases between them. The CDR3 coding sequence is TGCGCCAGCAGCTCATACAATGAGCAGTTCTTC. Translating it yields CASSSYNEQFF.

The rearrangement links TRBV9 to TRBJ1-2, with D unclear. CDR1 is SGDLS and CDR2 is YYNGEE in the germline V gene. CDR3 length equals 12 residues. V lost 0 bases, J lost 5 bases, and 5 bases lay in between. CDR3: CASSVGPYGYTF. The CDR3 coding sequence is TGTGCCAGCAGCGTAGGACCGTATGGCTACACCTTC.

The chain combines TRBV18 with TRBJ1-6; 7 nucleotides match TRBD1. V dropped 2 bases and J dropped 9; count of bases not matched to a gene: 4. The CDR3 is 14 amino acids. Germline loops: CDR1 KGHSH, CDR2 LQKENI. In DNA form, the CDR3 reads TGTGCCAGCTCACCAGAGACAGGGAGTTCACCCCTCCACTTT. The encoded protein is CASSPETGSSPLHF.

The gene calls are TRBV13 and TRBJ2-3; TRBD2 is a possible D gene (5 bases). The CDR3 extends over 16 amino acids. Germline V gene data show CDR1 as PRHDT and CDR2 as FYEKMQ (reference sequence). Trimming removed 2 bases from V and 2 bases from J, with 14 bases in between. The CDR3 is CASSLRGFDDTDTQYF. The CDR3, as DNA: TGTGCCAGCAGCTTAAGAGGGTTTGATGACACAGATACGCAGTATTTT.